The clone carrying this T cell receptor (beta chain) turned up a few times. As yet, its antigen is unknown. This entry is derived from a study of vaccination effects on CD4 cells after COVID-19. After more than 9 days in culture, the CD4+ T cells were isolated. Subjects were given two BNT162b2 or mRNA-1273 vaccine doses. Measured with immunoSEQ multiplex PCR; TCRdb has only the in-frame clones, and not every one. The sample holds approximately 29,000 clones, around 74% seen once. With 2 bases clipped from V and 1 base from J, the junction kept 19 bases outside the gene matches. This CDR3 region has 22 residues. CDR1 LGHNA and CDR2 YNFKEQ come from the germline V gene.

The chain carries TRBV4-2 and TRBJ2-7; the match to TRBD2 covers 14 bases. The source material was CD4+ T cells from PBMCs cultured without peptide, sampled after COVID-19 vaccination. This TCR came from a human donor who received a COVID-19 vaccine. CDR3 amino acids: CASSQKYRLIKGLAGGSYEQYF. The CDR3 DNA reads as TGTGCCAGCAGCCAAAAGTACCGACTTATAAAAGGACTAGCGGGGGGTTCCTACGAGCAGTACTTC.